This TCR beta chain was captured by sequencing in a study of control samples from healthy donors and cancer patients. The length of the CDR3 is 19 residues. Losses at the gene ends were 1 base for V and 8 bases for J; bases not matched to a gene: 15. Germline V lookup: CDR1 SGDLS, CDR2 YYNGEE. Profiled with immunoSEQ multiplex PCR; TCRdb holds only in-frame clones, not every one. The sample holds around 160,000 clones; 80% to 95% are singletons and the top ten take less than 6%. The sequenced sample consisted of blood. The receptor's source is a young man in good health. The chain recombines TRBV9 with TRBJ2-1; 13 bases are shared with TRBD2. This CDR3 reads CASSVRVRGLAGMGDEQFF. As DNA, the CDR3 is TGTGCCAGCAGCGTACGAGTGAGGGGACTAGCGGGAATGGGGGATGAGCAGTTCTTC.